The subject of this entry is one TCR beta chain. Its antigen is not identified. The CDR3 length is 16 residues. The germline CDR1 and CDR2 sequences are LGHDT and YNNKEL (reference sequence). TCRdb processed the 5' RACE reads again and assigns one entry to each CDR3 protein, with no DNA. This table holds about 460,000 distinct CDR3 sequences. This specimen belongs to a study of T cells expressing NK-cell markers. Across the whole study: The TCR beta repertoires were obtained from sorted CD3+CD56+NKG2C+, CD3+CD56+NKG2C- and CD3+CD56-NKG2C+ T cells.

Study outcomes and limitations: The HCMV specificity of the expanded NKG2C+ T cell clones stayed unresolved.

This receptor was identified in a woman aged 45-59 years in good health. The sample was blood T cells: a sorted CD56 or NKG2C T cell subset, CD4+ or CD8+ T cells, or bulk PBMC T cells (not recorded which). This rearrangement joins TRBV3-1 to TRBJ1-3; without DNA, the TCRdb call of TRBD1 cannot be checked. CDR3: CASSQGAGTAGNTIYF. The whole variable domain, filled in from reference TRBV3-1 and TRBJ1-3, reads DTAVSQTPKYLVTQMGNDKSIKCEQNLGHDTMYWYKQDSKKFLKIMFSYNNKELIINETVPNRFSPKSPDKAHLNLHINSLELGDSAVYFCASSQGAGTAGNTIYFGEGSWLTVV.